These T cell receptor beta chains were read from a single sample in a study of a mutant IDH1 vaccine in newly diagnosed glioma. TCRdb's table, derived via immunoSEQ multiplex PCR, lists solely in-frame clones and lacks some. The data contain 85,000 to 100,000 clones, over 75% of them seen just once; the ten biggest clones take up around 7%. The source material was PBMCs, sampled from a glioma patient treated with radiotherapy, temozolomide or both. The receptors originated from a middle-aged man with glioma. The CDR3 runs from the conserved cysteine through the conserved F or W. Fields, in order: V gene, J gene, D gene, clone size, CDR3 protein, CDR3 DNA. A D gene is named only where the DNA matches it firmly. For some rows the clone size is stated as once, few or many, or as a class when expanded; others skip it.

>TRBV4-3|TRBJ1-6|-|few
CASSQDGGTPLHF
TGCGCCAGCAGCCAAGATGGAGGGACACCCCTCCACTTT
>TRBV5-1|TRBJ1-1|-|-
CASRAYTEAFF
TGCGCCAGTAGGGCCTACACTGAAGCTTTCTTC
>TRBV5-4|TRBJ2-7|-|-
CASSLGPRSYEQYF
TGTGCCAGCAGCTTGGGCCCTAGATCCTACGAGCAGTACTTC
>TRBV9|TRBJ2-7|TRBD2|once
CASSVSGGRGEQYF
TGTGCCAGCAGCGTTAGCGGGGGCCGCGGAGAGCAGTACTTC
>TRBV5-6|TRBJ2-7|-|-
CASSLVSGPSSYEQYF
TGTGCCAGCAGCTTGGTAAGCGGGCCCTCCTCCTACGAGCAGTACTTC
>TRBV10-1|TRBJ2-7|-|-
CASKNSRGTITYEQYF
TGCGCCAGCAAAAACAGCCGAGGAACTATAACCTACGAGCAGTACTTC
>TRBV9|TRBJ2-7|-|-
CASSVSSVGVLEQYF
TGTGCCAGCAGCGTCTCTAGCGTCGGCGTACTCGAGCAGTACTTC
>TRBV5-4|TRBJ1-1|-|once
CASSLGGTNTEAFF
TGTGCCAGCAGCTTGGGAGGGACTAACACTGAAGCTTTCTTT
>TRBV5-5|TRBJ2-7|TRBD1|-
CASSWGGDRPYEQYF
TGTGCCAGCAGCTGGGGCGGGGACAGGCCCTACGAGCAGTACTTC
>TRBV7-2|TRBJ1-5|-|-
CASSLTGDQPQHF
TGTGCCAGCAGCCTCACGGGCGATCAGCCCCAGCATTTT
>TRBV18|TRBJ2-5|-|-
CASSPPTGQRETQYF
TGTGCCAGCTCACCACCGACAGGTCAGAGGGAGACCCAGTACTTC
>TRBV7-7|TRBJ2-1|TRBD2|-
CASSPGLAGARDEQFF
TGTGCTAGCAGCCCAGGACTAGCGGGGGCCCGGGATGAGCAGTTCTTC
>TRBV19|TRBJ2-3|-|once
CASSIGTDTQYF
TGTGCCAGTAGTATAGGCACAGATACGCAGTATTTT
>TRBV6-1|TRBJ1-5|TRBD1|-
CASSHTGTGGQPQHF
TGTGCCAGCAGCCACACCGGGACAGGGGGTCAGCCCCAGCATTTT
>TRBV18|TRBJ2-7|-|-
CASSNGVYEQYF
TGTGCCAGCTCGAACGGGGTGTACGAGCAGTACTTC
>TRBV2|TRBJ2-1|TRBD2|-
CAIPSGGLGPYNEQFF
TGTGCCATCCCTTCGGGCGGACTAGGGCCTTACAATGAGCAGTTCTTC
>TRBV6-1|TRBJ2-5|-|once
CASSGWRYGETQYF
TGTGCCAGCAGTGGATGGCGGTACGGGGAGACCCAGTACTTC
>TRBV5-1|TRBJ2-7|-|few
CASSLEGGLIHEQYF
TGCGCCAGCAGCTTGGAGGGGGGCCTTATCCACGAGCAGTACTTC
>TRBV5-4|TRBJ2-2|-|-
CASSPQGPGTGELFF
TGTGCCAGCAGCCCGCAGGGGCCTGGCACCGGGGAGCTGTTTTTT
>TRBV18|TRBJ2-7|-|once
CASSPQRGDVYEQYF
TGTGCCAGCTCACCACAAAGGGGGGATGTCTACGAGCAGTACTTC
>TRBV7-2|TRBJ2-5|-|-
CASSLDGLYQETQYF
TGTGCCAGCAGCTTAGATGGCCTGTACCAAGAGACCCAGTACTTC
>TRBV7-3|TRBJ2-2|TRBD2|-
CASSLVGTSGYTGELFF
TGTGCCAGCAGCTTAGTAGGGACTAGCGGCTACACCGGGGAGCTGTTTTTT
>TRBV28|TRBJ2-7|TRBD2|-
CASSSVLTSGSIYEQYF
TGTGCCAGCAGTTCCGTCTTAACTAGCGGGAGTATCTACGAGCAGTACTTC
>TRBV7-2|TRBJ1-2|-|-
CASSFGWGQHGYTF
TGTGCCAGCAGCTTTGGTTGGGGCCAGCATGGCTACACCTTC
>TRBV7-2|TRBJ1-1|-|-
CASSPPWRDTEAFF
TGTGCCAGCAGCCCGCCTTGGCGGGACACTGAAGCTTTCTTT
>TRBV6-6|TRBJ2-1|-|-
CASRIAASYNEQFF
TGTGCCAGCAGAATAGCGGCCTCCTACAATGAGCAGTTCTTC
>TRBV4-2|TRBJ2-7|-|-
CASSPSTGEVYEQYF
TGTGCCAGCAGCCCCTCTACAGGGGAGGTTTACGAGCAGTACTTC
>TRBV6-5|TRBJ1-2|-|-
CASSYSSDYGYTF
TGTGCCAGCAGTTACTCGTCGGACTATGGCTACACCTTC
>TRBV7-9|TRBJ2-2|-|-
CASSLSATGELFF
TGTGCCAGCAGCCTATCCGCAACCGGGGAGCTGTTTTTT
>TRBV7-6|TRBJ2-7|-|once
CASSRAAGQGVYEQYF
TGTGCCAGCAGCAGAGCCGCGGGGCAGGGGGTTTACGAGCAGTACTTC
>TRBV7-6|TRBJ1-1|-|few
CASSLEGFHTEAFF
TGTGCCAGCAGCTTAGAAGGATTTCACACTGAAGCTTTCTTT
>TRBV14|TRBJ1-2|-|-
CASSQTGQSNYGYTF
TGTGCCAGCAGCCAAACGGGACAATCTAACTATGGCTACACCTTC
>TRBV7-8|TRBJ2-7|TRBD2|-
CASSELAGTYEQYF
TGTGCCAGCAGCGAACTAGCGGGCACCTACGAGCAGTACTTC
>TRBV27|TRBJ2-5|-|-
CASSFMGAGETQYF
TGTGCCAGCAGTTTCATGGGGGCAGGGGAGACCCAGTACTTC
>TRBV19|TRBJ1-4|-|-
CASSIPTAFATNEKLFF
TGTGCCAGTAGTATTCCGACAGCTTTTGCAACTAATGAAAAACTGTTTTTT
>TRBV5-6|TRBJ2-7|-|-
CASSFSLEQYF
TGTGCCAGCAGCTTCTCGCTCGAGCAGTACTTC
>TRBV18|TRBJ2-3|-|-
CASSPTGTDTQYF
TGTGCCAGCTCACCCACGGGGACAGATACGCAGTATTTT
>TRBV6-5|TRBJ2-7|-|-
CASSQDSLSYEQYF
TGTGCCAGCAGTCAGGACAGTCTCTCCTACGAGCAGTACTTC
>TRBV5-4|TRBJ1-2|-|-
CASRWTIRGYTF
TGTGCCAGCAGATGGACAATCCGTGGCTACACCTTC
>TRBV19|TRBJ2-6|-|-
CASQRSGDSGANVLTF
TGTGCCAGCCAACGATCAGGAGATTCTGGGGCCAACGTCCTGACTTTC
>TRBV7-8|TRBJ1-2|-|-
CASSLTKSGTNGYTF
TGTGCCAGCAGCTTAACCAAGTCGGGAACAAACGGCTACACCTTC
>TRBV7-9|TRBJ2-7|-|-
CASSSTRRTTQYEQYF
TGTGCCAGCAGCTCCACCCGTAGGACAACACAATACGAGCAGTACTTC
>TRBV27|TRBJ2-5|TRBD1|-
CASSPGDRAQETQYF
TGTGCCAGCAGTCCCGGGGACAGGGCCCAAGAGACCCAGTACTTC